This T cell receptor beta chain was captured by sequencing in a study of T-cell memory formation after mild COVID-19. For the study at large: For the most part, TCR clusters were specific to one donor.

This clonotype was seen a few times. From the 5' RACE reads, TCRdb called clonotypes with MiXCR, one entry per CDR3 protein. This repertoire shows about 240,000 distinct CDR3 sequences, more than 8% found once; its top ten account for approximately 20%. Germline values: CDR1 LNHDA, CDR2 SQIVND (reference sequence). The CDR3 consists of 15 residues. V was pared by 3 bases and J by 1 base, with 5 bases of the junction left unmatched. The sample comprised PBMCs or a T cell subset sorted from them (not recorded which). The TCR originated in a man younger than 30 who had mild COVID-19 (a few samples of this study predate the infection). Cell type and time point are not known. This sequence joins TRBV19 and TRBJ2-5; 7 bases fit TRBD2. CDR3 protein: CASSIQRGAQETQYF. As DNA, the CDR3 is TGTGCCAGTAGTATCCAGCGGGGAGCCCAAGAGACCCAGTACTTC.